This T cell receptor beta chain was profiled in a study of blood T cell repertoires in COVID-19. Whole-study context: The United States, Italy and Spain were the sources of the acute and convalescent COVID-19 samples.

The sample holds one count of this clone. How the authors handled the data: It was from reference gene primer amplification that nucleated cell counts were estimated. Data came from immunoSEQ multiplex PCR; TCRdb stores just in-frame clones and leaves some out. V, J and clone size derive from that table, while D and trimming were established from the DNA sequence. The repertoire includes 70,000 to 85,000 clones, over 70% of them detected once, and over 35% sits in the top ten. The CDR3 is 14 amino acids. Germline V gene data show CDR1 as LNHDA and CDR2 as SQIVND (reference sequence). Deletions cut 3 bases from V and 5 bases from J, with 10 bases between.

The clonotype originates from an elderly man with active or convalescent COVID-19. V and J are TRBV19 and TRBJ1-4; possible D gene TRBD1, 6 bases. The sequenced material came from peripheral blood. The CDR3 DNA reads TGTGCCAGTAGTATTGGGGACAACAATGAAAAACTGTTTTTT. It specifies CASSIGDNNEKLFF.